The clone carrying this T cell receptor beta chain was seen a single time. The study enrolled healthy HIV-negative adults without recent acute infections or vaccinations as donors. In germline, CDR1 is MNHEY, CDR2 SMNVEV (reference sequence). The trim removed 5 bases at V and 2 bases at J, leaving 3 bases unmatched. This CDR3 has 15 residues. These data originate in a study of shared clonotypes between healthy human individuals. Some clones are missing from TCRdb's copy, which holds only in-frame ones; the method was immunoSEQ multiplex PCR. The sample comprises fewer than 1.8 million clones, roughly 98.5% of which are singletons, and 0.36% rests with the top ten.

This sequence joins TRBV27 and TRBJ2-1; 10 positions agree with TRBD2. The TCR was taken from a man between 25 and 39 years old in good health. Sequences were obtained from naive CD4+ T cells sorted from blood. Indicated subset: CD45RA+ positively selected. Here the CDR3 reads CASSPGLATYNEQFF. The CDR3 DNA follows: TGTGCCAGCAGTCCGGGACTAGCGACCTACAATGAGCAGTTCTTC.